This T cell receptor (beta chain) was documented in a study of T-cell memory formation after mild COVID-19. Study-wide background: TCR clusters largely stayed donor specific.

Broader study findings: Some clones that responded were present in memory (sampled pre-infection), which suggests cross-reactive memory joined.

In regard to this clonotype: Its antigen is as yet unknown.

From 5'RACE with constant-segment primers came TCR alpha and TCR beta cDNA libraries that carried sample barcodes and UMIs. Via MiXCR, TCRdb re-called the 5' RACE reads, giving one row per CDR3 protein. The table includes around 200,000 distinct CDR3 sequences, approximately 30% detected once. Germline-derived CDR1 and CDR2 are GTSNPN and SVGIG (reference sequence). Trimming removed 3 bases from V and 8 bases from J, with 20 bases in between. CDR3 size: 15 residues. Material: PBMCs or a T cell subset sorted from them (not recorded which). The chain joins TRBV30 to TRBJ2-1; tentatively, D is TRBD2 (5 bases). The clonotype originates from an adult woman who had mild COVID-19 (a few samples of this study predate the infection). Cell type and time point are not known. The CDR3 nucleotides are TGTGCCTGGAGGGGGTTGCTAGGCTTGGGAGATGAGCAGTTCTTC. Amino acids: CAWRGLLGLGDEQFF.